These T cell receptor beta chains were read from a single sample in a study of blood T cell repertoires in COVID-19. Sequencing used immunoSEQ multiplex PCR; TCRdb keeps in-frame clones, though not all of them. Of some 53,000 clones listed, less than 95% are singletons. What was sequenced was peripheral blood. These receptors came from a human donor in a cohort sampled during active COVID-19. The CDR3 runs from the conserved cysteine through the conserved F or W. Each record gives: D gene, CDR3 length, J gene, V gene, CDR3 DNA, CDR3 protein. A D gene is named only where the DNA matches it firmly.

>TRBD1|15|TRBJ1-2|TRBV28
TGTGCCAGCAGCCTCGACAGGGAGCTGATCTATGGCTACACCTTC
CASSLDRELIYGYTF
>NA|13|TRBJ2-3|TRBV5-1
TGCGCCAGCTCCGCAGCGGTCGCAGATACGCAGTATTTT
CASSAAVADTQYF
>NA|12|TRBJ2-7|TRBV24-1
TGTGCCACCAGTGATTTGACAGCCGGGCAGTACTTC
CATSDLTAGQYF
>NA|17|TRBJ1-3|TRBV7-9
TGTGCCAGCAGCTTAGGTGCAGGGGTCAACTCTGGAAACACCATATATTTT
CASSLGAGVNSGNTIYF
>TRBD2|15|TRBJ2-5|TRBV19
TGTGCCAGTAGCCCGGGACTAGCGTTGACAGAGACCCAGTACTTC
CASSPGLALTETQYF
>TRBD2|17|TRBJ2-1|TRBV9
TGTGCCAGCAGCGTAGGTGGGAGGGCGGGGATCTACAATGAGCAGTTCTTC
CASSVGGRAGIYNEQFF
>TRBD1|15|TRBJ1-2|TRBV25-1
TGTGCCAGCAGTGGAGCCCAGGGGGCTTTAAGTGGCTACACCTTC
CASSGAQGALSGYTF
>TRBD1|14|TRBJ1-2|TRBV19
TGTGCCAGTAGTGGACAGGGCGAGGTCTATGGCTACACCTTC
CASSGQGEVYGYTF
>NA|18|TRBJ2-3|TRBV5-1
TGCGCCAGCAGCTCCCCCACCCGACCAGTGGCGGACACAGATACGCAGTATTTT
CASSSPTRPVADTDTQYF
>TRBD2|15|TRBJ2-5|TRBV5-1
TGCGCCAGCAGCTTGGTTAAAGCGGGAGGAGAGACCCAGTACTTC
CASSLVKAGGETQYF
>TRBD1|16|TRBJ2-2|TRBV28
TGTGCCAGCACCCCGACAGGGGCGCTGAGCACCGGGGAGCTGTTTTTT
CASTPTGALSTGELFF
>NA|13|TRBJ1-1|TRBV10-1
TGCGCCAGCAGTATGACAGGGAACACTGAAGCTTTCTTT
CASSMTGNTEAFF
>NA|16|TRBJ2-1|TRBV4-1
TGCGCCAGCAGCCAAGGGACAGCAATAGCTTACAATGAGCAGTTCTTC
CASSQGTAIAYNEQFF
>TRBD2|13|TRBJ2-7|TRBV12-3/TRBV12-4
TGTGCCAGCCGCCGGGATAGCGGGAAGGAGCAGTACTTC
CASRRDSGKEQYF
>TRBD2|16|TRBJ2-3|TRBV5-6
TGTGCCAGCAGCTGGGGACTAGCGGGAGTTGCAGATACGCAGTATTTT
CASSWGLAGVADTQYF
>NA|12|TRBJ2-5|TRBV24-1
TGTGCCACCAGTGATTCGGAAGAGACCCAGTACTTC
CATSDSEETQYF
>NA|13|TRBJ2-5|TRBV3-1/TRBV3-2
TGTGCCAGCAGCCAATCACCCGGTGTGGCCCAGTACTTC
CASSQSPGVAQYF
>NA|16|TRBJ1-4|TRBV4-2
TGTGCCAGCAGCCACCACGGACAGCGGGGTAATGAAAAACTGTTTTTT
CASSHHGQRGNEKLFF
>NA|14|TRBJ1-2|TRBV28
TGTGCCAGCAGTTTAGAGGCAGTACCCTATGGCTACACCTTC
CASSLEAVPYGYTF
>NA|12|TRBJ2-1|TRBV7-4
TGTGCCAGCAGCTTTAACTACAATGAGCAGTTCTTC
CASSFNYNEQFF
>TRBD2|14|TRBJ2-1|TRBV5-1
TGCGCCAGCAGCTTAGCGGGAGTAATCAATGAGCAGTTCTTC
CASSLAGVINEQFF
>TRBD2|15|TRBJ2-5|TRBV5-1
TGCGCCAGCAGCCCGGGACTAGCGGGACAAGAGACCCAGTACTTC
CASSPGLAGQETQYF
>TRBD2|14|TRBJ2-1|TRBV19
TGTGCCAGTAGAACCGGGCCCGGGGGGAATGAGCAGTTCTTC
CASRTGPGGNEQFF
>NA|16|TRBJ1-3|TRBV28
TGTGCCAGCAGTTTCGGGGGTCTAAACTCTGGAAACACCATATATTTT
CASSFGGLNSGNTIYF
>TRBD1|16|TRBJ2-7|TRBV11-2
TGTGCCAGCAGCTCCCTGATAGGGACAGGCCCCTCCGAGCAGTACTTC
CASSSLIGTGPSEQYF
>TRBD1|13|TRBJ1-2|TRBV6-5
TGTGCCAGCAGCCGGGACAGGATGGATGGCTACACCTTC
CASSRDRMDGYTF
>NA|14|TRBJ1-6|TRBV5-1
TGCGCCAGCAGCCGTACAGGGCCCAATTCACCCCTCCACTTT
CASSRTGPNSPLHF
>NA|14|TRBJ1-1|TRBV10-2
TGCGCCAGCAGTGAGGTGGGAGGGAGCACTGAAGCTTTCTTT
CASSEVGGSTEAFF
>NA|13|TRBJ1-3|TRBV6-5
TGTGCCAGCAGTCCGCCCTCTAGAAACACCATATATTTT
CASSPPSRNTIYF
>TRBD1|16|TRBJ1-3|TRBV3-1/TRBV3-2
TGTGCCAGCAGCCCCGGACAGGGGGCGTATGGAAACACCATATATTTT
CASSPGQGAYGNTIYF
>TRBD1|16|TRBJ2-3|TRBV5-1
TGCGCCAGCGTGTCTCCCCGGGGACAGGGGTTGGATACGCAGTATTTT
CASVSPRGQGLDTQYF
>TRBD1|15|TRBJ1-1|TRBV27
TGTGCCAGCAGTTTCTCGGGACAGACGAACACTGAAGCTTTCTTT
CASSFSGQTNTEAFF
>NA|12|TRBJ2-7|TRBV2
TGTGCCAGCAGTATTCGCTGGCTCGAGCAGTACTTC
CASSIRWLEQYF
>NA|13|TRBJ2-3|TRBV4-1
TGCGCCAGCAGCCAAGATCTACTAGCAACGCAGTATTTT
CASSQDLLATQYF
>TRBD1|12|TRBJ2-5|TRBV29-1
TGCAGCGCCGGACAGGGGACGGAGACCCAGTACTTC
CSAGQGTETQYF
>TRBD1|15|TRBJ1-1|TRBV3-1/TRBV3-2
TGTGCCAGCAGCCCCTGGACGGGACAGGGCACTGAAGCTTTCTTT
CASSPWTGQGTEAFF
>TRBD2|15|TRBJ2-3|TRBV7-8
TGTGCCAGCAGCTCGACTAGCGGGAGGGGGGATACGCAGTATTTT
CASSSTSGRGDTQYF
>TRBD2|16|TRBJ2-3|TRBV13
TGTGCCAGCAGCCCTAGGCTAGCGGGAGATGAAGATACGCAGTATTTT
CASSPRLAGDEDTQYF
>TRBD2|14|TRBJ2-1|TRBV13
TGTGCCAGCAGCTTCTCTAGCGGGTACAATGAGCAGTTCTTC
CASSFSSGYNEQFF
>TRBD2|15|TRBJ2-1|TRBV5-1
TGCGCCAGCAGCTTAAATGGACTAGCGGGGTATGAGCAGTTCTTC
CASSLNGLAGYEQFF